This entry features one TCR beta chain sequence. The trim removed 4 bases at V and 1 base at J, leaving 10 bases unmatched. The CDR3 is made up of 18 amino acids. Germline CDR1 reads SGHRS; CDR2 reads YFSETQ. Repertoires were generated with immunoSEQ multiplex PCR, while TCRdb's copy carries only in-frame clones and drops some. This table has roughly 140,000 clones, approximately 90% appearing once. This specimen comes from a study of blood T cell repertoires in COVID-19. The overall study: PBMCs, B-cell-depleted T cells, or T cells provided the cDNA or gDNA that made up the material.

The sample taken for sequencing was peripheral blood. This clonotype was sampled from a woman aged 55-70 years with active or convalescent COVID-19. The chain carries TRBV5-1 and TRBJ2-2; 10 bases are shared with TRBD2. The CDR3 nucleotides are TGCGCCAGCAGCCTTGAGTTAGCGGGGGGCTGGAACACCGGGGAGCTGTTTTTT. The encoded protein is CASSLELAGGWNTGELFF. Full variable domain (rest looked up from reference TRBV5-1 and TRBJ2-2): KAGVTQTPRYLIKTRGQQVTLSCSPISGHRSVSWYQQTPGQGLQFLFEYFSETQRNKGNFPGRFSGRQFSNSRSEMNVSTLELGDSALYLCASSLELAGGWNTGELFFGEGSRLTVL.